The clone carrying this TCR beta chain was observed a handful of times. The sample belongs to a study of blood T cells in healthy people across ages. Through a sample-barcoded 5' primer and a J-beta primer mix, a second PCR was run for roughly 7 to 12 cycles. TCRdb analysed the 5' RACE reads with MiXCR anew, one entry per CDR3 protein. This table has around 1,000,000 distinct CDR3 sequences, 25% appearing once. Germline V gene sequence: CDR1 SGHAT, CDR2 FQDESV (reference sequence). The CDR3 spans 15 residues. The V gene lost 2 bases and the J gene lost 7 bases, with 12 bases spanning the gap. Another study also made use of these data, one on T cells of mothers and their children. That source reports: Persistent microchimeric T cell clones were sought, and none were detected.

The sample comprised blood. V is TRBV11-1 and J is TRBJ1-6; a possible D gene is TRBD1 (5 bases). The sequence came from a girl aged 2 to 10 in good health. CDR3 sequence reads: CASSLLPGLNSPLHF. The CDR3 DNA reads as TGTGCCAGCAGCTTACTTCCGGGACTCAATTCACCCCTCCACTTT. The whole variable domain, filled in from reference TRBV11-1 and TRBJ1-6, reads EAEVAQSPRYKITEKSQAVAFWCDPISGHATLYWYRQILGQGPELLVQFQDESVVDDSQLPKDRFSAERLKGVDSTLKIQPAELGDSAMYLCASSLLPGLNSPLHFGNGTRLTVT.